This TCR beta chain is from a study of shared T cell receptors in the human thymus. The V gene's germline CDR1 is LNHDA and CDR2 SQIVND (reference sequence). The ends were cut back, 6 bases at V and 4 bases at J, with 15 bases in the middle. This CDR3 has 14 amino acids. The method was immunoSEQ multiplex PCR; TCRdb's version includes in-frame clones alone and lacks a portion of them. The sample lists roughly 710,000 clones, around 85% occurring once. These data also formed part of another study, on human thymus T cells.

The clonotype was recovered from a girl in the first two years of life with a congenital heart defect. The sequenced sample was thymocytes. The chain uses TRBV19 and TRBJ1-1; D is ambiguous. The CDR3 nucleotides read TGTGCCAGTAGCCCCGGCGGAGGCCTCACTGAAGCTTTCTTT. Amino acid sequence: CASSPGGGLTEAFF.